This TCR beta chain is drawn from a study of CD8+ T cells in alopecia areata (dated by TCRdb to the late 2010s). Some background on the complete study: Treated patients were enrolled in an open-label pilot trial of oral tofacitinib at 5 to 10 mg twice daily for moderate-to-severe alopecia areata. Tofacitinib was administered for 6 to 18 months, and 6 months of follow-up off drug were then conducted to assess delayed response and recurrence. Disease severity in treated patients was measured with the SALT score, which quantifies the percentage of affected scalp surface area. The study used high-throughput TCRbeta sequencing to examine T cell clonal expansion in alopecia areata, in both the C3H/HeJ mouse model and human patients. Scalp tissue and sorted CD4+ and CD8+ peripheral blood T cells from patchy and totalis/universalis alopecia areata patients and from healthy controls were covered by human TCRbeta sequencing. Biopsies were taken from tofacitinib-treated patients at baseline and again at 4 and 24 weeks into treatment, and several of those patients also had a later scalp biopsy. Scalp clonality was compared across normal scalp (n=4), patchy alopecia areata scalp (n=8), and alopecia totalis/universalis scalp (n=8). RNA was extracted with the PAXgene miRNA kit for fixed scalp, the miRNeasy kit for PBMCs, and the RNeasy kit for mouse skin. immunoSEQ multiplex PCR using 35 Vbeta forward primers and 13 Jbeta reverse primers was used to amplify TCRbeta CDR3 regions.

Summary of the overall study and its limitations: Because the treated cohort was small and had only one nonresponder, larger studies are needed to examine links between baseline CD8+ expansion and response. Higher clonality and more expanded CD8+ clones were observed in lesional scalp than in normal scalp, particularly in alopecia totalis/universalis, a finding suggestive of antigenic drive. Scalp TCR repertoire analysis is complicated because resident alphabeta T cells in normal human skin are also sequenced, whereas mouse skin is dominated by gammadelta T cells. Shared TCR sequences between patients were less evident than in mice, which may be partly attributable to HLA diversity in the patient population. During tofacitinib treatment, many expanded lesional clones remained in scalp and blood, and this persistence may partly explain relapse after treatment is stopped. Scalp clonality and the number of expanded CD8+ clones among the top 100 scalp clones were significantly decreased by tofacitinib.

The intended sense of this specimen's time point label: around 24 weeks on oral tofacitinib. The treatment or condition label for this specimen denotes: oral pan-JAK inhibitor, 5-10 mg twice daily. Lesional scalp punch biopsies and peripheral blood were collected from alopecia areata patients. PBMCs were isolated by density centrifugation and stained for CD3, CD4 and CD8, and CD4+ and CD8+ T cells were sorted on a FACSAria. This clone was recorded a few times. Its antigen remains unidentified. No quality values exist for individual bases; no much larger clone is one base distant. Receptor libraries were prepared by the immunoSEQ multiplex PCR assay. To provide template for TCR sequencing, every sample had RNA extracted and reverse transcribed into cDNA. First-strand cDNA was synthesized with SuperScript III using a 2:1 mix of oligo-dT and random hexamers. Amplification bias was assessed with a synthetic immune receptor repertoire, and residual bias was removed computationally. Per the source publication's procedure: Raw reads were preprocessed to remove errors, and CDR3 was defined by IMGT conventions from the conserved cysteine to phenylalanine. To get clonality, Shannon entropy was normalized by log2 of the number of productive unique TCRs and the result was subtracted from 1. Scalp TCRbeta sequences were cross-referenced with sorted blood CD4 and CD8 repertoires so that the CD4 or CD8 identity of scalp clones could be inferred. In its TCRdb copy, this immuneACCESS table keeps in-frame sequences only and misses some clones. Where compared with another copy, unresolved V genes explain less than half of these, and the others have no known cause. V, J and clone size are those of that table, while D and trimming were read from the DNA. The sample table holds approximately 160,000 clones, of which 60% to 75% were seen once. The top ten clonotypes cover more than 13% of the sample.

Taken from the germline V gene, the CDR1 and CDR2 loops are MDHEN and SYDVKM. The CDR3 numbers 13 residues from cysteine through phenylalanine. Only the CDR3 region is kept as DNA, spanning 39 bases read in frame from base 1. V is shortened by 8 bases, J by 8 bases, and the region joining them spans 18 bases. The chain is made from TRBV28 and TRBJ1-2; D gene: possibly TRBD1, on 6 matching bases. This sample comprised CD4+ T cells sorted from blood, obtained at week 24, from a patient treated with tofacitinib. The receptor comes from a human donor with alopecia areata. The CDR3 here reads CASGDLTGIGYTF. The DNA sequence follows: TGTGCCAGCGGCGATTTGACAGGCATAGGCTACACCTTC.